Below are 29 T cell receptor beta chains sequenced from a single sample in a study of T cells in Graves' hyperthyroidism and ophthalmopathy. TCR beta CDR3 region amplification was performed from RNA transcripts. The primer set for the first-round RT-PCR of the TCR CDR3 was HTBI. TCRdb ran MiXCR on the multiplex PCR reads and lists one entry per CDR3 protein. The table shows fewer than 350,000 distinct CDR3 sequences, with around 15% occurring only once. What was sequenced was blood. The receptors here all came from a woman aged 50 to 60 with Graves' hyperthyroidism that later progressed to Graves' ophthalmopathy.

This clonotype was recorded only once. CDR3 protein: CASSFGRGTNNEQFF. In DNA, the CDR3 is TGTGCCAGCAGTTTCGGCAGGGGGACAAACAATGAGCAGTTCTTC. The rearrangement uses TRBV28 and TRBJ2-1; 7 bases line up with TRBD1. After removal of 3 bases from V and 5 bases from J, the junction contained 7 bases not matched to a gene. In germline, CDR1 is MDHEN, CDR2 SYDVKM. This CDR3 region has 15 residues.

This clonotype was detected ten times or more. The chain carries TRBV29-1 and TRBJ2-7; tentatively, D is TRBD1 or TRBD2 (5 bases each). Germline V gene lookup returns CDR1 SQVTM and CDR2 ANQGSEA. CDR3 size: 18 residues. V was trimmed by 4 bases and J by 0 bases, leaving 25 bases between them. DNA for the CDR3: TGCAGCGTTGCCCTTCACAGAGCGTGGGACCTGAGCTCCTACGAGCAGTACTTC. Translated, it gives CSVALHRAWDLSSYEQYF.

This clonotype showed up many times. The rearrangement links TRBV7-2 to TRBJ1-1; TRBD1 aligns across 9 bases. The trim removed 5 bases at V and 7 bases at J, leaving 8 bases unmatched. Germline CDR1 and CDR2: SGHTA and FQGNSA. The CDR3 has 14 amino acids. The CDR3 bases are TGTGCCAGCAGCCCGGACAGGGGCACACTTGAAGCTTTCTTT. Amino acid sequence: CASSPDRGTLEAFF.

The chain carries TRBV24-1 and TRBJ2-1, with 9 bases matching TRBD1. Germline CDR1 is KGHDR and CDR2 is SFDVKD. This CDR3 spans 19 amino acids. V dropped 0 bases and J dropped 4; count of bases not matched to a gene: 12. The DNA of the CDR3 is TGTGCCACCAGTGATTTGAGTCCCGGGACAGGGACCTATTACAATGAGCAGTTCTTC. As protein: CATSDLSPGTGTYYNEQFF.

There are a few counts of this clonotype. One end of the junction fails to match germline, which may point to a read error. The chain couples TRBV6-1 to TRBJ1-5, with D possibly being TRBD1 (6 bases). This CDR3 region has 13 residues. Germline V gene data show CDR1 as MNHNS and CDR2 as SASEGT. CDR3 sequence reads: CVSSPLGAQPQHF. As DNA, the CDR3 is TGTGTCAGCAGTCCCCTGGGGGCTCAGCCCCAGCATTTT.

The genes are TRBV30 and TRBJ2-1; 9 bases agree with TRBD2. The CDR3 spans 14 residues. V was clipped by 3 bases and J by 10 bases; unmatched bases: 10. Germline V gene lookup returns CDR1 GTSNPN and CDR2 SVGIG (reference sequence). The CDR3 DNA reads TGTGCCTGGAGGCGAGGGCTAGCGGGACGAGAGCAGTTCTTC. It encodes CAWRRGLAGREQFF.

This clonotype was detected once. V and J are TRBV7-8 and TRBJ2-2; 7 bases are a match to TRBD2. Germline CDR1 and CDR2: SGHVS and FQNEAQ. The CDR3 is 14 amino acids. V was pared by 3 bases and J by 5 bases, with 3 bases of the junction left unmatched. CDR3 amino acids: CASSFLAVTGELFF. CDR3 nucleotides: TGTGCCAGCAGCTTCCTAGCGGTAACCGGGGAGCTGTTTTTT.

The chain joins TRBV11-2 to TRBJ2-6, with D perhaps being TRBD1 or TRBD2 (6 bases each). From germline, CDR1 is SGHAT and CDR2 FQNNGV. Trimming shortened V by 2 bases and J by 0 bases, and 17 bases separated the two germline ends. CDR3 length equals 19 residues. The DNA for the CDR3 is TGTGCCAGCAGCTTATTGCGGGACACTCCAAACTCTGGGGCCAACGTCCTGACTTTC. Translating it yields CASSLLRDTPNSGANVLTF.

At least ten counts were recorded for this clonotype. The V gene is TRBV3-1, the J gene TRBJ2-5, with 8 nucleotides matching TRBD2. Germline trimming cut 4 bases from V and 2 bases from J; bases unmatched to any gene: 9. Germline CDR1 LGHDT, CDR2 YNNKEL (reference sequence). The CDR3 runs 16 residues. The CDR3 here is CASSPPVAGFQETQYF. The CDR3 nucleotides are TGTGCCAGCAGCCCCCCTGTAGCGGGGTTTCAAGAGACCCAGTACTTC.

The chain employs TRBV7-2 and TRBJ2-1; D tentatively reads TRBD1 or TRBD2 (6 bases each). Germline values: CDR1 SGHTA, CDR2 FQGNSA. Trimming shortened V by 4 bases and J by 9 bases, and 13 bases separated the two germline ends. The CDR3 totals 13 residues. CDR3 protein: CASSWWGAGEQFF. For the CDR3, the DNA is TGTGCCAGCAGCTGGTGGGGGGCGGGTGAGCAGTTCTTC. The whole variable domain, remainder taken from reference TRBV7-2 and TRBJ2-1, is GAGVSQSPSNKVTEKGKDVELRCDPISGHTALYWYRQSLGQGLEFLIYFQGNSAPDKSGLPSDRFSAERTGGSVSTLTIQRTQQEDSAVYLCASSWWGAGEQFFGPGTRLTVL.

Only one count was recorded for this clonotype. It may be a read error: a sequence one base away is much more abundant. The gene calls are TRBV11-3 and TRBJ1-5, with 9 bases matching TRBD1. CDR3 length equals 17 residues. CDR1 is SGHNT, CDR2 YENEEA, per germline. CDR3 amino acids: CASSLVPDRGGDPSQRF. For the CDR3, the DNA is TGTGCCAGCAGCTTAGTCCCGGACAGGGGAGGAGATCCTTCCCAGCGTTTT.

This clonotype was counted many times. The V and J genes are TRBV18 and TRBJ2-5; D remains unclear. The CDR3 covers 16 residues. The germline V gene encodes CDR1 KGHSH and CDR2 LQKENI. Between the trimmed V and J ends, which lost 3 bases and 5 bases, there was a span of 19 bases. CDR3 region: CASSPGNGLTGETQYF. The CDR3 nucleotides are TGTGCCAGCTCACCTGGAAACGGGTTGACTGGGGAGACCCAGTACTTC.

Many counts were recorded for this clonotype. The rearrangement uses TRBV6-1 and TRBJ2-1; the D is unclear. V lost 7 bases and J 1 base, leaving 8 bases between the germline ends. The CDR3 covers 13 residues. Germline CDR1 and CDR2: MNHNS and SASEGT. CDR3 in amino acids: CASNSQSYNEQFF. In DNA, the CDR3 is TGTGCCAGCAATAGTCAGTCCTACAATGAGCAGTTCTTC.

This clonotype appeared many times. This chain connects TRBV18 to TRBJ1-2; D gene uncertain. Between the trimmed V and J ends, which lost 3 bases and 0 bases, there was a span of 11 bases. This CDR3 contains 15 residues. CDR1 is KGHSH and CDR2 is LQKENI in the germline V gene. The CDR3: CASSPSGWTNYGYTF. The CDR3 coding sequence is TGTGCCAGCTCACCCAGCGGGTGGACTAACTATGGCTACACCTTC.

This clonotype came up many times. The genes are TRBV3-1 and TRBJ1-3; D is perhaps TRBD1 (5 bases). V was clipped by 0 bases and J by 4 bases, with 10 bases between them. The germline CDR1 and CDR2 sequences are LGHDT and YNNKEL (reference sequence). The CDR3 consists of 15 residues. The CDR3 DNA follows: TGTGCCAGCAGCCAAGAAGCGCCAGGGGGAAACACCATATATTTT. Its translation: CASSQEAPGGNTIYF.

The table lists this clonotype with a few counts. The rearrangement uses TRBV6-1 and TRBJ2-1; D perhaps matches TRBD1 (5 bases). This CDR3 comprises 14 residues. The germline CDR1 and CDR2 sequences are MNHNS and SASEGT. V lost 5 bases and J lost 7, with 15 bases in between. DNA of the CDR3: TGTGCCAGCAGTTCAGGGTATCCGAGGAATGAGCAGTTCTTC. This gives the protein CASSSGYPRNEQFF.

Notes on this clonotype: Without the conserved terminal phenylalanine or tryptophan, this CDR3 likely stems from a read error. The V gene is TRBV9, the J gene TRBJ2-7; TRBD2 might be the D (6 bases). The CDR3 runs 16 residues. V shed 2 bases and J shed 0 bases, with 15 bases lying between them. CDR1 and CDR2 (germline): SGDLS, YYNGEE. In nucleotides, the CDR3 is TGTGCCAGCAGCGTGAGCGGGCCAGCGTCCTCCTACGAGCAGTACTCC. Protein product: CASSVSGPASSYEQYS.

This clonotype was recorded only once. Its ends do not fully match the called genes, so a read error is possible. The CDR3 nucleotides are TGTGGCAGTAGGGACCGAAGTAATGAAAAACTGTCTTTT. This encodes CGSRDRSNEKLSF. The chain uses TRBV19 and TRBJ1-4; tentatively, D is TRBD1 (5 bases). CDR1 LNHDA and CDR2 SQIVND come from the germline V gene (reference sequence). The CDR3 has 13 amino acids. Using reference TRBV19 and TRBJ1-4 for the parts outside the CDR3, the full variable domain is DGGITQSPKYLFRKEGQNVTLSCEQNLNHDAMYWYRQDPGQGLRLIYYSQIVNDFQKGDIAEGYSVSREKKESFPLTVTSAQKNPTAFYLCGSRDRSNEKLSFGSGTQLSVL.

The chain has TRBV7-2 and TRBJ2-5, with TRBD2 identical over 8 bases. Germline trimming cut 1 base from V and 9 bases from J; bases unmatched to any gene: 7. The germline gives CDR1 SGHTA, CDR2 FQGNSA. The CDR3 contains 14 residues. The chain's CDR3 is CASSLGRGGGAQYF. DNA of the CDR3: TGTGCCAGCAGCTTAGGTCGGGGGGGGGGGGCCCAGTACTTC.

The rearrangement joins TRBV4-1 to TRBJ1-6; D gene unclear. Trimming pared 0 bases from V and 4 bases from J, leaving 4 bases between. Germline CDR1 is MGHRA and CDR2 is YSYEKL. This CDR3 contains 14 residues. The CDR3 region is CASSQEVYNSPLHF. The CDR3 nucleotides read TGCGCCAGCAGCCAAGAAGTGTATAATTCACCCCTCCACTTT.

This clonotype was recorded a few times. The J gene is TRBJ2-5, the V gene TRBV5-5, with D possibly being TRBD2 (6 bases). Per germline, CDR1 SGHKS and CDR2 YYEKEE (reference sequence). Trimming took off 4 bases at V and 1 base at J, with 11 bases between the two ends. This CDR3 spans 14 amino acids. The CDR3 protein is CASSPGRFQETQYF. CDR3 DNA: TGTGCCAGCAGCCCCGGGAGATTCCAAGAGACCCAGTACTTC.

Many counts were recorded for this clonotype. The CDR3 is CASSAAANYGYTF. The CDR3 nucleotides are TGTGCCAGCTCGGCGGCTGCTAACTATGGCTACACCTTC. The rearrangement links TRBV18 to TRBJ1-2; no definite D call. The CDR3 contains 13 residues. Trimming took off 6 bases at V and 0 bases at J, with 8 bases between the two ends. Germline V gene lookup returns CDR1 KGHSH and CDR2 LQKENI.

The sample holds many counts of this clonotype. CDR3: CASSFGVGSNTGELFF. Written as DNA, the CDR3 is TGTGCCAGCAGCTTTGGTGTGGGATCGAACACCGGGGAGCTGTTTTTT. V and J are TRBV5-5 and TRBJ2-2, with D uncertain. V gave up 2 bases and J gave up 0 bases, with 11 bases separating them. The germline V gene encodes CDR1 SGHKS and CDR2 YYEKEE (reference sequence). The CDR3 is made up of 16 amino acids.

The V gene is TRBV5-1, the J gene TRBJ2-7, with TRBD2 as a possible D gene (6 bases). The germline V and J ends were trimmed by 10 bases and 0 bases, with 14 bases remaining between them. The germline V gene encodes CDR1 SGHRS and CDR2 YFSETQ. The length of the CDR3 is 13 residues. CDR3 sequence reads: CAGGEESSYEQYF. CDR3 DNA sequence: TGCGCCGGCGGGGAGGAGAGCTCCTACGAGCAGTACTTC.

The rearrangement links TRBV24-1 to TRBJ1-2; 12 bases match TRBD1. The CDR3 has 16 residues. The V and J ends lost 4 bases and 4 bases, in that order; junction bases with no gene match: 6. CDR1 and CDR2 from the germline V gene are KGHDR and SFDVKD. CDR3 loop: CATSEAGTGGSYGYTF. DNA of the CDR3: TGTGCCACCAGTGAGGCCGGGACAGGGGGCTCCTATGGCTACACCTTC.

The genes are TRBV5-8 and TRBJ2-4; D unresolved. Germline V CDR1 and CDR2: SGHTS, YDEGEE. V gave up 2 bases and J gave up 0 bases, with 6 bases separating them. The CDR3 is made up of 14 amino acids. The CDR3, as DNA: TGTGCCAGCAGCTTCGAGATAGCCAAAAACATTCAGTACTTC. Translating gives CASSFEIAKNIQYF. The whole variable domain, remainder taken from reference TRBV5-8 and TRBJ2-4, is EAGVTQSPTHLIKTRGQQATLRCSPISGHTSVYWYQQALGLGLQFLLWYDEGEERNRGNFPPRFSGRQFPNYSSELNVNALELEDSALYLCASSFEIAKNIQYFGAGTRLSVL.

This clonotype was found many times. The chain employs TRBV28 and TRBJ2-7; 9 bases map to TRBD2. CDR1 MDHEN and CDR2 SYDVKM come from the germline V gene. The CDR3 runs 13 residues. J lost 2 bases, V lost 6 bases, and 2 bases had no gene match. The CDR3 DNA reads as TGTGCCAGCAGAGGCGGGAGGGCCTACGAGCAGTACTTC. It specifies CASRGGRAYEQYF.

Many counts were recorded for this clonotype. The genes are TRBV20-1 and TRBJ2-1; D is perhaps TRBD1 (6 bases). V was trimmed by 2 bases and J by 3 bases, leaving 11 bases between them. The CDR3 is 14 amino acids. Germline CDR1 and CDR2: DFQATT and SNEGSKA (reference sequence). In nucleotides, the CDR3 is TGCAGTGCTAGACAGGGGTCGTACTACAATGAGCAGTTCTTC. This sequence encodes CSARQGSYYNEQFF.

The sample holds many counts of this clonotype. The rearrangement links TRBV5-1 to TRBJ1-4; D remains ambiguous. With 4 bases removed from V and 7 bases from J, the gap between germline ends came to 8 bases. The CDR3 runs 12 residues. CDR1 is SGHRS, CDR2 YFSETQ, per germline. The CDR3 bases are TGCGCCAGCAGCGCCGGTGGTGAAAAACTGTTTTTT. Residues: CASSAGGEKLFF.